The source of this T cell receptor beta chain is a study of long-term antiretroviral therapy in people with HIV. Study-wide points: Those clones which expanded before ART made up the dominant part of the repertoire at all time points. Transplant donor controls retained higher diversity, though diversity increased after ART. HIV repertoires covered narrower CDR3 length ranges than controls did.

With survey level as its setting, the immunoSEQ assay was v3.0. The repertoire was sequenced with immunoSEQ multiplex PCR; TCRdb's copy has only in-frame clones and lacks some. The sample records about 28,000 clones, 90% to 95% being singletons. In the case of this clone: Its antigen is still unknown.

The CDR3 runs 20 residues. Germline CDR1 and CDR2: SGHDN and FVKESK. The V end was cut by 1 base, the J end by 0 bases, with 25 bases between. The origin of this receptor is a man aged 30 to 39 with HIV. V and J are TRBV14 and TRBJ2-7; either TRBD1 or TRBD2 may fit D (6 bases each). Sample: unsorted PBMCs, taken around 6 years after starting antiretroviral therapy. In nucleotides, the CDR3 is TGTGCCAGCAGCCAAGGGAGGGACACCGACGTAGATCTGACCTCCTACGAGCAGTACTTC. Protein sequence: CASSQGRDTDVDLTSYEQYF.